The entry below describes one TCR beta chain. This specimen comes from a study of OX40 agonist ivuxolimab in advanced cancers. Clones were sequenced by immunoSEQ multiplex PCR, and TCRdb holds only the in-frame ones, with some missing. The data hold 45,000 or so clones, with 88% observed a single time. This sequence originates from an adult with an advanced solid tumor such as melanoma, head and neck, liver or kidney cancer. Sequenced material: CD4+ or CD8+ T cells sorted from blood, taken in a trial of the OX40 agonist ivuxolimab.

CDR3: CAWRPPQQGQNEQYF. The CDR3 coding sequence is TGTGCCTGGAGGCCCCCCCAACAGGGCCAAAACGAGCAGTACTTC. This chain connects TRBV30 to TRBJ2-7, with D possibly TRBD1 on 6 matching bases. Trimming removed 3 bases from V and 5 bases from J, with 20 bases in between. Germline V gene data show CDR1 as GTSNPN and CDR2 as SVGIG (reference sequence). The CDR3 totals 15 residues.